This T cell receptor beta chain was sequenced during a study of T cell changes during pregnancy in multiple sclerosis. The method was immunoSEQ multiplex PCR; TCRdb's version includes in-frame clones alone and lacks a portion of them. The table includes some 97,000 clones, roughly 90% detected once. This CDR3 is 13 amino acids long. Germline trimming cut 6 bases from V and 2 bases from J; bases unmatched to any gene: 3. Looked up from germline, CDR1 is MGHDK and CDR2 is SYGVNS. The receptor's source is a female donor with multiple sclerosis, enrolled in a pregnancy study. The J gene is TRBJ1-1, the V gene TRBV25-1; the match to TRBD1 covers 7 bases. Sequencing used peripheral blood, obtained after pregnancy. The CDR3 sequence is CASRGQLNTEAFF. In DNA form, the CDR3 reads TGTGCCAGCAGGGGACAGTTAAACACTGAAGCTTTCTTT.